This TCR beta chain was sequenced for a study of cytomegalovirus exposure and HLA in healthy donors. The wider study: Genotyping of more than 300 donors showed that 70% to 90% belonged to the Caucasian-associated ancestry cluster.

Germline V gives CDR1 GTSNPN, CDR2 SVGIG (reference sequence). Trimming left V 1 base short and J 6 bases short, with 7 bases between. The CDR3 runs to 11 residues. Concerning this clone: What it recognizes is unknown.

Study-wide points: The majority of CMV-associated TCR beta chains were reported as apparently HLA-restricted in a later analysis. One variant, a missense change in DCLRE1C, was linked in a later analysis to TCR beta V- and J-gene trimming. Accurate predictions that matched the HLA-A and HLA-B alleles of most subjects were reportedly made from TCR beta sequences.

Primers: 60 Vbeta forward and 13 Jbeta reverse. Measured with immunoSEQ multiplex PCR; TCRdb has only the in-frame clones, and not every one. This table has around 200,000 clones, approximately 82% appearing once. The V gene is TRBV30, the J gene TRBJ2-7; D is possibly TRBD1 (5 bases). The receptor comes from a woman aged 45-59 years in good health and CMV-seropositive. Sequencing was carried out using PBMCs. The DNA for the CDR3 is TGTGCCTGGAGTGCAGGGTTCGAGCAGTACTTC. This gives the protein CAWSAGFEQYF.